The entry below gives a single T cell receptor (beta chain) sequence along with its context. Original handling: For nucleated cells, counts were estimated from reference gene primer amplification. Clones were sequenced by immunoSEQ multiplex PCR, and TCRdb holds only the in-frame ones, with some missing. The V and J calls and the clone size are those of that table, but D and trimming were determined from the DNA. This sample has around 130,000 clones, with approximately 89% found just once. This sample was included in a study of blood T cell repertoires in COVID-19. In the study overall: Sites across the United States, Italy and Spain contributed samples from acute and convalescent COVID-19. PBMCs, B-cell-depleted T cells, or T cells provided the cDNA or gDNA that made up the material.

V shed 0 bases and J shed 5 bases, with 11 bases lying between them. Germline assignment: CDR1 SGHNT and CDR2 YYREEE (reference sequence). CDR3 size: 14 residues. The sequencing sample was made of peripheral blood. The genes are TRBV5-4 and TRBJ1-2; D is possibly TRBD1 (5 bases). This receptor was obtained from a man aged 60 to 75 with active or convalescent COVID-19. The CDR3 DNA reads TGTGCCAGCAGCTTGGCCGGGACTGATTATGGCTACACCTTC. This encodes CASSLAGTDYGYTF.